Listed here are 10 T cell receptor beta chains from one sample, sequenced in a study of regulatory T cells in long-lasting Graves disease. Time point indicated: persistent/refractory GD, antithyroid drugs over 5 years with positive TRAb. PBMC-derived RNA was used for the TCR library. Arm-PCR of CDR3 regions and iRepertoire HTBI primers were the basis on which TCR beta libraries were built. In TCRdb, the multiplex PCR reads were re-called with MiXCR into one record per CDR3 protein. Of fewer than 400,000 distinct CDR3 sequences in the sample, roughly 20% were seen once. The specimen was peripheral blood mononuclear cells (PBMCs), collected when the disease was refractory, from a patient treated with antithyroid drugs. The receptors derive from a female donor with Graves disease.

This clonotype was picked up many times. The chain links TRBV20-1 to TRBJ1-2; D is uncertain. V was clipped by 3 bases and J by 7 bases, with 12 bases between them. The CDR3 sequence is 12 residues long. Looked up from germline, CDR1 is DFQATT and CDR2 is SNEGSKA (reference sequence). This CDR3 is CSARLKSGGYTF. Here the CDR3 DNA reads TGCAGTGCTAGGTTGAAGTCCGGTGGCTACACCTTC.

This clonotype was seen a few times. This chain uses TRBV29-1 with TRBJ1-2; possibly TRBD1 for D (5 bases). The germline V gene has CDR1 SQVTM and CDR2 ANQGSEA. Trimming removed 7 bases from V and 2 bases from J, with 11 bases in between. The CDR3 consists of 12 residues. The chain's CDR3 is CSAERGNYGYTF. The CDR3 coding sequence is TGCAGCGCCGAGCGGGGGAACTATGGCTACACCTTC.

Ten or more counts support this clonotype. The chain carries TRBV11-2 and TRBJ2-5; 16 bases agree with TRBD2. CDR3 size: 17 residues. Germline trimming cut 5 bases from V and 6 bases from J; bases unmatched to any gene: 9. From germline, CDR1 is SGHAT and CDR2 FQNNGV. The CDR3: CASSPGLAGGLSQTQYF. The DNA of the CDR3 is TGTGCCAGCAGCCCGGGACTAGCGGGAGGGCTAAGCCAGACCCAGTACTTC.

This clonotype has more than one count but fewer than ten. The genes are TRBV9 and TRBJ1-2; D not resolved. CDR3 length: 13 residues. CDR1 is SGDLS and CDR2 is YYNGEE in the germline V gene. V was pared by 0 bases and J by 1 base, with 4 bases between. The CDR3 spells CASSVGHNYGYTF. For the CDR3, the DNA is TGTGCCAGCAGCGTAGGGCATAACTATGGCTACACCTTC.

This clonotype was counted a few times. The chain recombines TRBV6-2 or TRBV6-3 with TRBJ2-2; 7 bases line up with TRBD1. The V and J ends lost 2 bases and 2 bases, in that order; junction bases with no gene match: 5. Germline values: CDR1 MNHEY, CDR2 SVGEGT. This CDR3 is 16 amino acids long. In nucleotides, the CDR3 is TGTGCCAGCAGTTACGGGGGACAGACAAACACCGGGGAGCTGTTTTTT. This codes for CASSYGGQTNTGELFF.

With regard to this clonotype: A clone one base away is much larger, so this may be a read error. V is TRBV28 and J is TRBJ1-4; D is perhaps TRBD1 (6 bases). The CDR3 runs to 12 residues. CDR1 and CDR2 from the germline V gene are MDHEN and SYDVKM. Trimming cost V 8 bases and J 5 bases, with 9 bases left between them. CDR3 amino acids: CASGQGNEKLFF. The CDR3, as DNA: TGTGCCAGCGGCCAGGGGAATGAAAAACTGTTTTTT.

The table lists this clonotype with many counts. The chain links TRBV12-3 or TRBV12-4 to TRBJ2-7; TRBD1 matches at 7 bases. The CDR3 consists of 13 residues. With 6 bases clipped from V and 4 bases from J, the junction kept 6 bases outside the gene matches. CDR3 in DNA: TGTGCCAGCAGATCGGGACAGCTTTACGAGCAGTACTTC. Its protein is CASRSGQLYEQYF.

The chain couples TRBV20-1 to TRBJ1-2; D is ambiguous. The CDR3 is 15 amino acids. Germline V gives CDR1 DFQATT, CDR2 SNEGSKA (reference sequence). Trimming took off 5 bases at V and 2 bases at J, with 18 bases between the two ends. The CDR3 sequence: CSAHPPGVGNYGYTF. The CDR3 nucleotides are TGCAGTGCTCACCCACCTGGAGTGGGGAACTATGGCTACACCTTC.

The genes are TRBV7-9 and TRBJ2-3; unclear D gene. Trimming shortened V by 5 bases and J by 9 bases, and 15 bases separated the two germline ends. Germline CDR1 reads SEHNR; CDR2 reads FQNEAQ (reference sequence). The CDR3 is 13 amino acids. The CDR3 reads CASSQDNGRTQYF. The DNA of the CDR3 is TGTGCCAGCAGCCAAGATAACGGACGGACGCAGTATTTT.

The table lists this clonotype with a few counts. In DNA form, the CDR3 reads TGCAGTGCTAGAAATATGGTGGGCCTTGGCTACACCTTC. This codes for CSARNMVGLGYTF. The V call is TRBV20-1, the J call TRBJ1-2; no clear D gene. The CDR3 length is 13 residues. CDR1 and CDR2 from the germline V gene are DFQATT and SNEGSKA (reference sequence). The V end lost 2 bases, the J end lost 7 bases, and 14 bases lay between the germline ends.